This TCR beta chain stems from a study of cytomegalovirus exposure and HLA in healthy donors. It was with 60 Vbeta and 13 Jbeta primers that the PCR ran. Sequenced by immunoSEQ multiplex PCR; TCRdb stores in-frame clones only, minus some. There are 190,000 or so clones in the sample; around 83% occur only once, and about 1.6% lies in the top ten. Note on this clone: The sample contains more than one DNA sequence encoding this CDR3.

V shed 2 bases and J shed 1 base, with 6 bases lying between them. Germline loops: CDR1 KGHSH, CDR2 LQKENI. The length of the CDR3 is 14 residues. This chain links TRBV18 with TRBJ1-5; TRBD1 might be the D (5 bases). The receptor's source is a man aged 45-60 years in good health and CMV-seronegative. Sequenced input: PBMCs. The CDR3 bases are TGTGCCAGCTCACCAGGGGGGAGCAATCAGCCCCAGCATTTT. Amino acids: CASSPGGSNQPQHF.